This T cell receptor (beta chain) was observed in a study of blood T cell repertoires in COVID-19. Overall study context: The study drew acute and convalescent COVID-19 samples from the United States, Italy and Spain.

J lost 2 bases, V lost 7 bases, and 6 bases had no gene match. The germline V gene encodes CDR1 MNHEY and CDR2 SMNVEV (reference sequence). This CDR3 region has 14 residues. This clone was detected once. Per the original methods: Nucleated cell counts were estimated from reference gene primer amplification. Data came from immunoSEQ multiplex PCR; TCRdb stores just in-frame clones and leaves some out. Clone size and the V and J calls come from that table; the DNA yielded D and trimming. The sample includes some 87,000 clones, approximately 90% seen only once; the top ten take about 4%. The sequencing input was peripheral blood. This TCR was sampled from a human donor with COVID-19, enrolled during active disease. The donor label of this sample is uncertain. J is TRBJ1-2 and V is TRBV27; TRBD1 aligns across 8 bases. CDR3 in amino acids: CASKPGQVNYGYTF. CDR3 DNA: TGTGCCAGCAAGCCGGGACAGGTGAACTATGGCTACACCTTC.